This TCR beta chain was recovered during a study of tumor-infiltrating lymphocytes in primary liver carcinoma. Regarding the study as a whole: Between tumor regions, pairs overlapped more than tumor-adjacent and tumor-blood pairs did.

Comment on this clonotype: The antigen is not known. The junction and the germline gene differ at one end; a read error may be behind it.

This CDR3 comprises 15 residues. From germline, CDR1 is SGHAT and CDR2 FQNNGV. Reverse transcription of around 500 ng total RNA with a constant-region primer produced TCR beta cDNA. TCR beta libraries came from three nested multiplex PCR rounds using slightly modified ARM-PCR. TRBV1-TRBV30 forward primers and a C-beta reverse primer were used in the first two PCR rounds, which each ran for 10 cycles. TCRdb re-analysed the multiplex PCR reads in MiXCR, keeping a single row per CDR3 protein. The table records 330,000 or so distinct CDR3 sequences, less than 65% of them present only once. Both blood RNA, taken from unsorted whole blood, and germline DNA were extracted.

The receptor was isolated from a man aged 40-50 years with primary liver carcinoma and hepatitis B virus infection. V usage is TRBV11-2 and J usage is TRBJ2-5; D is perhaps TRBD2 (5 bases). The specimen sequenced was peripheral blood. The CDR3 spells CASSPRPGIQETQYF. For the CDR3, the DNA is TGTGCCAGCAGCCCCCGACCCGGGATACAAGAGACCCAATACTTC.